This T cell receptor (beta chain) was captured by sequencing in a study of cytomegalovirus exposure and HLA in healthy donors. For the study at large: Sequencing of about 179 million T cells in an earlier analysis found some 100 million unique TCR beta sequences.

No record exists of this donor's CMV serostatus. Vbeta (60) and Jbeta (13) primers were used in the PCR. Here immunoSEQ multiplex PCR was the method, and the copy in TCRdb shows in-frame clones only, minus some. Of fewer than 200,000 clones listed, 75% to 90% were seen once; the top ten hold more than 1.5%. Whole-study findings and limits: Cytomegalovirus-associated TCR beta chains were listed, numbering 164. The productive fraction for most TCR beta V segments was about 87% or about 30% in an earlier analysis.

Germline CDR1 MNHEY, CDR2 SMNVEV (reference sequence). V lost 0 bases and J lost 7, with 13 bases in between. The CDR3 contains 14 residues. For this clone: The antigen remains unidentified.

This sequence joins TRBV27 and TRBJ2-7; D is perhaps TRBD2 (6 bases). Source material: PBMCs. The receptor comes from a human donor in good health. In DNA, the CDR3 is TGTGCCAGCAGTTTATCGGGGGGTGGGGTTGAGCAGTACTTC. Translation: CASSLSGGGVEQYF.